This TCR beta chain was retrieved from a study of blood T cell repertoires in COVID-19. Study summary: COVID-19 samples, acute and convalescent, were from the United States, Italy and Spain. Nucleic acid was either cDNA or gDNA, and it came from T cells, B-cell-depleted T cells, or PBMCs.

This CDR3 spans 15 amino acids. Trimming removed 6 bases from V and 4 bases from J; junction bases left unmatched: 11. Germline CDR1 LNHDA, CDR2 SQIVND (reference sequence). Followed over time, Seattle patients had been enrolled while infection was active. Original processing methods: The assay estimated nucleated cells by amplifying reference gene primers. Sequenced by immunoSEQ multiplex PCR; TCRdb stores in-frame clones only, minus some. The DNA gave D and trimming, while V, J and clone size come from that table. This sample yields a few hundred thousand clones, of which over 75% are seen a single time; about 1% belongs to the top ten.

This TCR came from a human donor with COVID-19, enrolled during active disease. The donor label of this sample is uncertain. What was sequenced was peripheral blood. V gene TRBV19 combines with J gene TRBJ2-5; the match to TRBD1 covers 7 bases. Here the CDR3 reads CASSADRYTGETQYF. Here the CDR3 DNA reads TGTGCCAGTAGCGCGGACAGGTACACTGGAGAGACCCAGTACTTC.